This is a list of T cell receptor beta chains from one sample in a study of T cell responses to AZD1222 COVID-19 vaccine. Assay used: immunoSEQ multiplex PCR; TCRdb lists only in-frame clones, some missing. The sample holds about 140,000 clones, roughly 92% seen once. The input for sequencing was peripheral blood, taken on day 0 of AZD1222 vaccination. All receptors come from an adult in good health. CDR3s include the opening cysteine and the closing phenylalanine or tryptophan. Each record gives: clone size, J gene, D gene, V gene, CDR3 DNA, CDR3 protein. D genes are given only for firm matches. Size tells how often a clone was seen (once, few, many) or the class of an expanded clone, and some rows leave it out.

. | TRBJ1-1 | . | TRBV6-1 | TGTGCCAGCAGTGAAGCAGGAAACACTGAAGCTTTCTTT | CASSEAGNTEAFF
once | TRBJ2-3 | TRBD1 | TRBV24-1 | TGTGCCACCAGTTTAGGGACAGAAAGCACAGATACGCAGTATTTT | CATSLGTESTDTQYF
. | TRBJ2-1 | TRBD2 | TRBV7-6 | TGTGCCAGCAGCTTAGAGGCGGGAGGCCGCCCTTATAGGGAGCAGTTCTTC | CASSLEAGGRPYREQFF
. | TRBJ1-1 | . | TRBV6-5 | TGTGCCAGCAGTCGCTCGATCATTAACACTGAAGCTTTCTTT | CASSRSIINTEAFF
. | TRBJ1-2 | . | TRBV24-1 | TGTGCCACCAGTGATCCCAGGCATGGCTACACCTTC | CATSDPRHGYTF
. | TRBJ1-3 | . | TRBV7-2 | TGTGCCAGCAGCCCCCGGATGGGGGGGAGCTCTGGAAACACCATATATTTT | CASSPRMGGSSGNTIYF
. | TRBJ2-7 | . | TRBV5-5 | TGTGCCAGCAGCCCCAGGACGGGTACCTCCTACGAGCAGTACTTC | CASSPRTGTSYEQYF
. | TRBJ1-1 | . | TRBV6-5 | TGTGCCAGCCTTACGTCAGGGTGGGTAGCTTTCTTT | CASLTSGWVAFF
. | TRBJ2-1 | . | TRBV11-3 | TGTGCCAGCAGCTTAGGGGGCGTCTGGGGTAATGAGCAGTTCTTC | CASSLGGVWGNEQFF
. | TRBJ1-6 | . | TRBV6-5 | TGTGCCAGCAGCCCAGACTTTGGATCTAGTTCACCCCTCCACTTT | CASSPDFGSSSPLHF
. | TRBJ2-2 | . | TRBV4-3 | TGCGCCAGCAGCCAAGGGACGCCGGGGACCAGCACCGGGGAGCTGTTTTTT | CASSQGTPGTSTGELFF
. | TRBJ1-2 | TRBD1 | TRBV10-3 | TGTGCCATCAGCGCGGGACAGGGGGGTGGCTACACCTTC | CAISAGQGGGYTF
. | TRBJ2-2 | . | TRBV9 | TGTGCCAGCAGCGTCGCGATCGGACTGACGCACACCGGGGAGCTGTTTTTT | CASSVAIGLTHTGELFF
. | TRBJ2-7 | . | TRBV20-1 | TGCAGTGCTAGTTGGGGGCCCTCCTACGAGCAGTACTTC | CSASWGPSYEQYF
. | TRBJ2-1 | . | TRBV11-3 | TGTGCCAGCAGCCAGGACTTCGGTGCATACAATGAGCAGTTCTTC | CASSQDFGAYNEQFF
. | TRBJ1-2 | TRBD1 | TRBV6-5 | TGTGCCAGCAGTTTCTCAGACAGGGGAAATGGCTACACCTTC | CASSFSDRGNGYTF
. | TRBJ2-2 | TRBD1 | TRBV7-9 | TGTGCCAGCAGCTCCTGGGACAGGGGGAACACCGGGGAGCTGTTTTTT | CASSSWDRGNTGELFF
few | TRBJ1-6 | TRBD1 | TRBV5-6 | TGTGCCAGCAGCCCCACAGGGGCGCGTAATTCACCCCTCCACTTT | CASSPTGARNSPLHF
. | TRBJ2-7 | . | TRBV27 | TGTGCCAGCAGTATGACATGGTCCTACGAGCAGTACTTC | CASSMTWSYEQYF
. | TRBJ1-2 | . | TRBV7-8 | TGTGCCAGCAGCCCAGACAGCCACCCCTATGGCTACACCTTC | CASSPDSHPYGYTF
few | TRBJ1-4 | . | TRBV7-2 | TGTGCCAGCAGCTTAGGGGGGGGGAGTCTTGAAAAACTGTTTTTT | CASSLGGGSLEKLFF
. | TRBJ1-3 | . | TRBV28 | TGTGCCAGCAGTTTTACGGGCAGGTTGGGGGGACCATATTTT | CASSFTGRLGGPYF
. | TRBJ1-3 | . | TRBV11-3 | TGTGCCAGCAGCTCCGGACAATCCTCTGGAAACACCATATATTTT | CASSSGQSSGNTIYF
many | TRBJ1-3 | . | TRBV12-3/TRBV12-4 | TGTGCCAGCAGTAGGACTGGAAACACCATATATTTT | CASSRTGNTIYF
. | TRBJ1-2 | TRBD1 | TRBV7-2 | TGTGCCAGCAGCACCTACAGGGGTCCCCTCTATGGCTACACCTTC | CASSTYRGPLYGYTF
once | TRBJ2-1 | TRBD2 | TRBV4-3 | TGCGCCAGCAGCCAAGGACTAGCCTGGGGCAATGAGCAGTTCTTC | CASSQGLAWGNEQFF
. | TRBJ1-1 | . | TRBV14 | TGTGCCAGCAGCCAAGATCTTTCGGAAGCTTTCTTT | CASSQDLSEAFF
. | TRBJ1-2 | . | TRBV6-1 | TGTGCCAGCAGTGAAGCAGGAAACTATGGCTACACCTTC | CASSEAGNYGYTF
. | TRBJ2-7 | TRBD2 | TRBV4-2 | TGTGCCAGCAGCCCCGGGACTAGCGGAACCTACGAGCAGTACTTC | CASSPGTSGTYEQYF
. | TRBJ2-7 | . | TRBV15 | TGTGCCACCAGCCCGGCCACAGATTCCTACGAGCAGTACTTC | CATSPATDSYEQYF
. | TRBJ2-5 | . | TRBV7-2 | TGTGCCAGCAGCGAAGGGACTGCACCCCGGACGGAGACCCAGTACTTC | CASSEGTAPRTETQYF
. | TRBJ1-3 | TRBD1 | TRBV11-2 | TGTGCCAGCAGCCTCCGGACAGGGAGCGGAAACACCATATATTTT | CASSLRTGSGNTIYF
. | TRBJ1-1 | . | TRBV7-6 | TGTGCCAGCAGCTTAGGATTAGCCCAAAACACTGAAGCTTTCTTT | CASSLGLAQNTEAFF
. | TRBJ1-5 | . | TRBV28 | TGTGCCAGCAGTGTACAGGGCCTAAGCAATCAGCCCCAGCATTTT | CASSVQGLSNQPQHF
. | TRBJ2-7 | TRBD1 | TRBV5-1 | TGCGCCAGCAGCTTGGGGGACAGGCCCCTTAGGGAGCAGTACTTC | CASSLGDRPLREQYF
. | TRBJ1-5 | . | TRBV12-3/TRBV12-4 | TGTGCCAGCAGTTTGAGGATAAATCAGCCCCAGCATTTT | CASSLRINQPQHF
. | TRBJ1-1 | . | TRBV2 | TGTGCCAGCAGTGGAGGGACTGAAGCTTTCTTT | CASSGGTEAFF
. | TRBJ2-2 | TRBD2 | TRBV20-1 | TGCAGTGCGAGTATAGCGGGGGCGGCGAACACCGGGGAGCTGTTTTTT | CSASIAGAANTGELFF
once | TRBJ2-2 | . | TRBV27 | TGTGCCAGCAAGAACCCTCCCTGGGGCACCGGGGAGCTGTTTTTT | CASKNPPWGTGELFF
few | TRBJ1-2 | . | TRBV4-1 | TGCGCCAGCAGCCAAGGGGGACAATCGGGCTATGGCTACACCTTC | CASSQGGQSGYGYTF
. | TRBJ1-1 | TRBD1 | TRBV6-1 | TGTGCCAGCAGTGAACTTTACAGGGGGACTGAAGCTTTCTTT | CASSELYRGTEAFF
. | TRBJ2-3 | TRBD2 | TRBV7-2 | TGTGCCAGCAGCTTAGTTTCCCTAGCGGGAGACCGAAATACGCAGTATTTT | CASSLVSLAGDRNTQYF
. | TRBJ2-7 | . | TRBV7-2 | TGTGCCAGCAGCCCAGACCAGAGGGGGGAGATGGGCGAGCAGTACTTC | CASSPDQRGEMGEQYF
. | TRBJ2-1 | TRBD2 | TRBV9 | TGTGCCAGCAGCGCCCCGGGACTAGCGGGAGCTAAAGAGCAGTTCTTC | CASSAPGLAGAKEQFF
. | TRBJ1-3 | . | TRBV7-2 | TGTGCCAGCAGCTTAGGGGGGTATTTAGGAAACACCATATATTTT | CASSLGGYLGNTIYF
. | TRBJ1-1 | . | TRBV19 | TGTGCCAGTAGTCCTAGATATGAAGGTGGAGCTTTCTTT | CASSPRYEGGAFF
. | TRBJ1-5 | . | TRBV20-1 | TGCAGTGCTACTGACGATAGCAATCAGCCCCAGCATTTT | CSATDDSNQPQHF
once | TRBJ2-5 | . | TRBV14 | TGTGCCAGCAGCCAACTAAGGACTGTGAAAGAGACCCAGTACTTC | CASSQLRTVKETQYF
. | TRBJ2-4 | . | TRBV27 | TGTGCCAGCAGTTTCGGGCAGGGTACGAACATTCAGTACTTC | CASSFGQGTNIQYF
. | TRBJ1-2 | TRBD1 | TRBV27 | TGTGCCAGCGGACAGGGGGGGACCTATGGCTACACCTTC | CASGQGGTYGYTF
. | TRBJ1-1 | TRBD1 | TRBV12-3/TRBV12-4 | TGTGCCAGCAGCTACCGGGACAGATTTGAAGCTTTCTTT | CASSYRDRFEAFF